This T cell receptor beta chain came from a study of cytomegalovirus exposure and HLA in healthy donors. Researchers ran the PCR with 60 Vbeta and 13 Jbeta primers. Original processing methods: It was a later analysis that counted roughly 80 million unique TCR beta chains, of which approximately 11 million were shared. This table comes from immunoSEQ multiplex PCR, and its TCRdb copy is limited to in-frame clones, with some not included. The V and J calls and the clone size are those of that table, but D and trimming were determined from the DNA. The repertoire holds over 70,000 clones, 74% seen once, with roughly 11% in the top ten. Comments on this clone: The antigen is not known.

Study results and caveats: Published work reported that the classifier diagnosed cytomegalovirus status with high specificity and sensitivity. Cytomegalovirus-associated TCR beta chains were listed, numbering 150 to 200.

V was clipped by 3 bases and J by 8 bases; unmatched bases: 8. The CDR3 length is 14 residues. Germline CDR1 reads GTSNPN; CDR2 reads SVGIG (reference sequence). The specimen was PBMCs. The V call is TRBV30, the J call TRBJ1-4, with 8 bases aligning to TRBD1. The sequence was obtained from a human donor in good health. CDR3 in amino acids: CAWRIGQGGEKLFF. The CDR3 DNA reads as TGTGCCTGGAGGATAGGACAGGGAGGAGAAAAACTGTTTTTT. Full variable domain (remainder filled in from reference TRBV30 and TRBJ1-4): SQTIHQWPATLVQPVGSPLSLECTVEGTSNPNLYWYRQAAGRGLQLLFYSVGIGQISSEVPQNLSASRPQDRQFILSSKKLLLSDSGFYLCAWRIGQGGEKLFFGSGTQLSVL.